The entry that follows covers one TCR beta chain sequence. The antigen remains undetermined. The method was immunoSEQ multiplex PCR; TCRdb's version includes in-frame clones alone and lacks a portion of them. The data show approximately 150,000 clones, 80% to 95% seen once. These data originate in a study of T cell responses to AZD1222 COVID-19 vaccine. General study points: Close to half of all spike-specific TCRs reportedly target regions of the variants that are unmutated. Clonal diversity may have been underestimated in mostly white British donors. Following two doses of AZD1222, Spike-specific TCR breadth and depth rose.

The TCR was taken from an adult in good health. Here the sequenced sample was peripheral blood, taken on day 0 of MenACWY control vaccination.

The CDR3 DNA reads TGCGCCAGCAGCTCGGGACAGGGGGTCGGAAACACCATATATTTT. This translates into CASSSGQGVGNTIYF. The chain employs TRBV5-1 and TRBJ1-3, with TRBD1 matching over 11 bases. Germline assignment: CDR1 SGHRS and CDR2 YFSETQ. The CDR3 loop spans 15 amino acids. V lost 3 bases to trimming and J lost 4 bases; unmatched junction nucleotides: 3.